Below, 8 T cell receptor beta chains from the same sample are listed, as sequenced in a study of blood T cell repertoires in COVID-19. Assay: immunoSEQ multiplex PCR; the TCRdb copy retains only in-frame clones and omits some. This sample has about 100,000 clones, with approximately 84% found just once. The specimen was peripheral blood. The receptors were gathered from a human donor in a cohort sampled during active COVID-19.

The V and J genes are TRBV10-3 and TRBJ1-2, with 8 bases that match TRBD1. CDR3 length equals 13 residues. V gave up 3 bases and J gave up 12 bases; unmatched junction bases: 9. The V gene's germline CDR1 is ENHRY and CDR2 SYGVKD. The CDR3 loop is CAISEQGDNNNTF. CDR3 DNA: TGTGCCATCAGTGAACAGGGGGACAACAATAACACCTTC.

The chain links TRBV5-1 to TRBJ2-2, with 7 bases matching TRBD1. Looked up from germline, CDR1 is SGHRS and CDR2 is YFSETQ. V lost 4 bases and J lost 4; bases outside the gene matches: 7. The CDR3 has 15 residues. CDR3 in DNA: TGCGCCAGCAGCCCTGACAGGGTTGGCACCGGGGAGCTGTTTTTT. It specifies CASSPDRVGTGELFF.

The V and J genes are TRBV5-1 and TRBJ1-4, with D possibly being TRBD1 (6 bases). The CDR3 is 15 amino acids. V was pared by 4 bases and J by 1 base, with 11 bases between. The germline V gene has CDR1 SGHRS and CDR2 YFSETQ. The CDR3 loop reads CASSPRTETNEKLFF. CDR3 in DNA: TGCGCCAGCAGCCCTCGGACAGAAACTAATGAAAAACTGTTTTTT.

The chain employs TRBV5-8 and TRBJ1-2; TRBD1 is a possible D gene (5 bases). The CDR3 is 12 residues long. Germline lookup yields CDR1 SGHTS and CDR2 YDEGEE. V gave up 4 bases and J gave up 7 bases, with 11 bases separating them. In nucleotides, the CDR3 is TGTGCCAGCAGCGGACAATTCTCTGGCTACACCTTC. As protein: CASSGQFSGYTF.

The chain recombines TRBV3-1 (or the pseudogene TRBV3-2) with TRBJ1-1; no clear D. Deletions cut 3 bases from V and 1 base from J, with 6 bases between. The germline gives CDR1 LGHDT, CDR2 YNNKEL (reference sequence). The CDR3 covers 13 residues. The CDR3 DNA reads TGTGCCAGCAGCCACGGTAAGAACACTGAAGCTTTCTTT. It yields the protein CASSHGKNTEAFF.

This clone was seen a single time. The chain couples TRBV9 to TRBJ1-2, with a tentative D call TRBD1 (6 bases). The germline V gene has CDR1 SGDLS and CDR2 YYNGEE. V lost 0 bases, J lost 4 bases, and 16 bases lay in between. The CDR3 totals 16 residues. This chain's CDR3 is CASSVGGRGKSYGYTF. The CDR3 DNA sequence: TGTGCCAGCAGCGTAGGAGGAAGGGGGAAGTCCTATGGCTACACCTTC.

The chain uses TRBV6-5 and TRBJ2-2, with D possibly TRBD2 on 5 matching bases. V lost 1 base and J lost 0, with 9 bases in between. Germline CDR1 and CDR2: MNHEY and SVGAGI. The CDR3 has 16 residues. This CDR3 reads CASSYWGAANTGELFF. CDR3 nucleotides: TGTGCCAGCAGTTACTGGGGAGCAGCGAACACCGGGGAGCTGTTTTTT.

The V gene is TRBV28, the J gene TRBJ2-5; TRBD1 matches 12 bases. The germline CDR1 and CDR2 sequences are MDHEN and SYDVKM. The CDR3 loop spans 15 amino acids. V gave up 2 bases and J gave up 4 bases; unmatched junction bases: 2. CDR3 in DNA: TGTGCCAGCAGTTTAGGGGACAGGGGGCTAGAGACCCAGTACTTC. This gives the protein CASSLGDRGLETQYF.